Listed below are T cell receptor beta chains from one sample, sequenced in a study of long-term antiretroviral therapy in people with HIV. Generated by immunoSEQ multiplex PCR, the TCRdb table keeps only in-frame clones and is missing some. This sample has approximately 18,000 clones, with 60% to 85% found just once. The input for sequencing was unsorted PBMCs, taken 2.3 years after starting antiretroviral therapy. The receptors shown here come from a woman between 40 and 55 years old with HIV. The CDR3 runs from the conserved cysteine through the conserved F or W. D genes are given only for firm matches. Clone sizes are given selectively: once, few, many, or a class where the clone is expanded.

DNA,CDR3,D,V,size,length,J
TGTGCCAGCAGCTTATATGAGTACCAAGAGACCCAGTACTTC,CASSLYEYQETQYF,.,TRBV7-9,.,14,TRBJ2-5
TGTGCCAGTAGGTTTAGCGGGAGGGACTACAATGAGCAGTTCTTC,CASRFSGRDYNEQFF,TRBD2,TRBV19,.,15,TRBJ2-1
TGCAGTGCGACTGCCCGGGACGAGCAGTTCTTC,CSATARDEQFF,.,TRBV20-1,.,11,TRBJ2-1
TGTGCCAGCAGCTCCCTCCGCGGGGGCTCCACAGATACGCAGTATTTT,CASSSLRGGSTDTQYF,.,TRBV7-2,.,16,TRBJ2-3
TGCGCCAGCAGCGGAGCCGGGACTAGCGGGAGGGATACGCAGTATTTT,CASSGAGTSGRDTQYF,TRBD2,TRBV5-1,.,16,TRBJ2-3
TGTGCCAGCAGCTTAGATCTTCAAGGTTGGAACACCATATATTTT,CASSLDLQGWNTIYF,.,TRBV11-2,.,15,TRBJ1-3
TGTGCCAGCAGTCCGGGACTAGCTCCTCAGGGGCGTGACAATGAGCAGTTCTTC,CASSPGLAPQGRDNEQFF,TRBD2,TRBV2,.,18,TRBJ2-1
TGTGCCACCAGCAGAAAAGGGGCGCAGCATGGCTACACCTTC,CATSRKGAQHGYTF,.,TRBV15,.,14,TRBJ1-2
TGTGCCTGGAGCGGAGTAGGGCCCCAGCATTTT,CAWSGVGPQHF,.,TRBV30,.,11,TRBJ1-5
TGTGCCAGCACGACAGGGTTGGATACGCAGTATTTT,CASTTGLDTQYF,TRBD1,TRBV27,.,12,TRBJ2-3
TGTGCCAGCAGTGAGGGCACTAGCGGGGGCACAGATACGCAGTATTTT,CASSEGTSGGTDTQYF,TRBD2,TRBV2,.,16,TRBJ2-3
TGCGCCAGCTACGGGACTGTACAAGGTAATGAGCAGTTCTTC,CASYGTVQGNEQFF,.,TRBV5-1,.,14,TRBJ2-1
TGTGCCAGCAGTTTACGGGGATGGAACACTGAAGCTTTCTTT,CASSLRGWNTEAFF,.,TRBV27,.,14,TRBJ1-1
TGTGCCAGTAGTATGGGACAGGGGGGGGACATTCAGTACTTC,CASSMGQGGDIQYF,TRBD1,TRBV19,.,14,TRBJ2-4
TGTGCCAGCAGCTTCGGACAGGGATTCATTGATACTGAAGCTTTCTTT,CASSFGQGFIDTEAFF,TRBD1,TRBV7-2,.,16,TRBJ1-1
TGCGCCAGCAGCTTGGGCCCCGGGACAAGAAACACCGGGGAGCTGTTTTTT,CASSLGPGTRNTGELFF,.,TRBV5-1,once,17,TRBJ2-2
TGTGCCAGCAGCTCGGGACAGGTCCTCTCTGGAAACACCATATATTTT,CASSSGQVLSGNTIYF,TRBD1,TRBV5-4,.,16,TRBJ1-3
TGTGCCAGTAGTATAGCTCACGGGGAGACCCAGTACTTC,CASSIAHGETQYF,.,TRBV19,.,13,TRBJ2-5
TGTGCCAGCAGCCCCTGGGGTTCAACTAATGAAAAACTGTTTTTT,CASSPWGSTNEKLFF,.,TRBV9,.,15,TRBJ1-4
TGTGCCAGCAGCCGAAAGACAGGGAGATGGGGGAGTAACACTGAAGCTTTCTTT,CASSRKTGRWGSNTEAFF,.,TRBV21-1,.,18,TRBJ1-1
TGCGCCAGCAGCTTAACCGGGACAATGAACACCGGGGAGCTGTTTTTT,CASSLTGTMNTGELFF,.,TRBV5-1,once,16,TRBJ2-2
TGTGCCATCAGTGAGACGGAAGAGACCCAGTACTTC,CAISETEETQYF,.,TRBV10-3,few,12,TRBJ2-5
TGTGCCAGCAGGAGAGCGGGACCTAACAATGAGCAGTTCTTC,CASRRAGPNNEQFF,TRBD2,TRBV4-2,.,14,TRBJ2-1
TGTGCCAGCAGCTTAGCGTGGAGTCTGGGCAATCAGCCCCAGCATTTT,CASSLAWSLGNQPQHF,.,TRBV7-8,.,16,TRBJ1-5